The clone carrying this TCR beta chain was counted ten times or more. These data originate in a study of Graves' ophthalmopathy and Graves' hyperthyroidism. The study amplified TCR beta CDR3 regions using RNA transcripts. Amplification began with first-round RT-PCR using HTBI primers, then second-round multiplex PCR was performed. From the multiplex PCR reads, TCRdb called clonotypes with MiXCR, one entry per CDR3 protein. The sample holds a few hundred thousand distinct CDR3 sequences, over 15% seen once. The clonotype comes from a woman aged 18-35 years with stable Graves' hyperthyroidism. The source material was peripheral blood.

CDR3 in amino acids: CASSTGQGGTETQYF. DNA of the CDR3: TGCGCCAGCAGTACGGGACAGGGGGGTACGGAGACCCAGTACTTC. This chain joins TRBV10-2 and TRBJ2-5, with 11 bases that match TRBD1. V trimming: 5 bases; J trimming: 5 bases; junction bases outside the gene matches: 7. The CDR3 runs 15 residues. Per germline, CDR1 WSHSY and CDR2 SAAADI.